These 15 T cell receptor beta chains were sequenced from one sample in a study of shared clonotypes between healthy human individuals (dated by TCRdb to about 2020). Receptor amplification or capture employed the immunoSEQ multiplex PCR assay. Sourced from immuneACCESS, this table was stored by TCRdb with only in-frame sequences that have V and J called. A share of the clones is absent; for the studies checked, an unresolved V gene accounts for under half, and the remainder has no known explanation. The sample contains a few million clones, approximately 94% of them found a single time. The ten most abundant clones make up under 0.15% of the sample. Material: naive CD4+ T cells sorted from blood. According to the study, the label for this sample's cell subset or site signals: CD45RA+ positively selected. The origin of the receptors is a man between 18 and 35 years old in good health.

The chain joins TRBV6-4 to TRBJ1-5; D gene unclear. V was cut by 6 bases and J by 5 bases, with 11 bases left in between. CDR1 is MRHNA, CDR2 SNTAGT, per germline. The CDR3 contains 13 residues. The CDR3 DNA follows: TGTGCCAGCAGGTCAGTGGTGGATCAGCCCCAGCATTTT. This encodes CASRSVVDQPQHF.

CDR3 nucleotides: TGCGCCAGCAGGCCTGCTATGAGAACCGGGGAGCTGTTTTTT. Its translation: CASRPAMRTGELFF. The chain uses TRBV4-1 and TRBJ2-2, with D unresolved. CDR1 is MGHRA, CDR2 YSYEKL, per germline. The V gene lost 6 bases and the J gene lost 5 bases, with 13 bases spanning the gap. The CDR3 covers 14 residues.

The V and J genes are TRBV19 and TRBJ1-2; the D gene is possibly TRBD1 (6 bases). Germline lookup yields CDR1 LNHDA and CDR2 SQIVND (reference sequence). The CDR3 is 12 amino acids. Trimming stripped 6 bases from V and 11 bases from J, with 16 bases between. The CDR3 nucleotides are TGTGCCAGTAGCAACAGGGCCCTCGGGTACACCTTC. This codes for CASSNRALGYTF. Complete variable domain (other parts from reference TRBV19 and TRBJ1-2): DGGITQSPKYLFRKEGQNVTLSCEQNLNHDAMYWYRQDPGQGLRLIYYSQIVNDFQKGDIAEGYSVSREKKESFPLTVTSAQKNPTAFYLCASSNRALGYTFGSGTRLTVV.

J is TRBJ2-5 and V is TRBV29-1; a weak D match, TRBD2 (7 bases). Trimming pared 7 bases from V and 7 bases from J, leaving 19 bases between. Per the germline V gene, CDR1 is SQVTM and CDR2 is ANQGSEA. The CDR3 has 13 amino acids. DNA of the CDR3: TGCAGCGCTCACCTCGGGGGCGGGAGGACCCAGTACTTC. Translated, it gives CSAHLGGGRTQYF.

The genes are TRBV9 and TRBJ2-5; the match to TRBD1 covers 10 bases. Germline CDR1 is SGDLS and CDR2 is YYNGEE. This CDR3 spans 14 amino acids. Unmatched junction bases numbered 6, after V lost 5 bases and J lost 5 bases. CDR3 region: CASSRGQGYETQYF. CDR3 nucleotide sequence: TGTGCCAGCAGTCGGGGACAGGGGTACGAGACCCAGTACTTC.

J is TRBJ2-3 and V is TRBV19, with TRBD2 matching over 7 bases. J gave up 0 bases and V 5 bases, and 5 bases lay outside the gene matches. The CDR3 has 15 amino acids. CDR1 is LNHDA, CDR2 SQIVND, per germline (reference sequence). The CDR3 DNA is TGTGCCAGTAGTCCGTCTAGCGGTAGCACAGATACGCAGTATTTT. This codes for CASSPSSGSTDTQYF.

This clone was seen only once. The chain couples TRBV7-9 to TRBJ2-7; 8 nucleotides line up with TRBD2. V lost 1 base, J lost 7 bases, and 6 bases stayed unmatched. Germline loops: CDR1 SEHNR, CDR2 FQNEAQ (reference sequence). This CDR3 spans 14 amino acids. CDR3: CASSLEGSGGEQYF. The CDR3 nucleotides read TGTGCCAGCAGCTTAGAAGGATCGGGGGGGGAGCAGTACTTC. Combining the CDR3 with reference TRBV7-9 and TRBJ2-7 gives the whole variable domain DTGVSQNPRHKITKRGQNVTFRCDPISEHNRLYWYRQTLGQGPEFLTYFQNEAQLEKSRLLSDRFSAERPKGSFSTLEIQRTEQGDSAMYLCASSLEGSGGEQYFGPGTRLTVT.

The chain recombines TRBV19 with TRBJ1-5; 7 bases fit TRBD1. J lost 0 bases, V lost 4 bases, and 6 bases had no gene match. The germline gives CDR1 LNHDA, CDR2 SQIVND (reference sequence). The CDR3 totals 16 residues. CDR3: CASSTGTDLSNQPQHF. In nucleotides, the CDR3 is TGTGCCAGTAGTACCGGGACAGACCTTAGCAATCAGCCCCAGCATTTT.

On this clone itself: At one of its ends the junction is not consistent with the germline gene, which may arise from a read error. This chain joins TRBV6-1 and TRBJ1-6; D is possibly TRBD1 (6 bases). The germline V gene encodes CDR1 MNHNS and CDR2 SASEGT. This CDR3 has 11 amino acids. The CDR3 sequence is CASGTILPLHF. The CDR3 region has the DNA TGCGCTTCGGGGACAATTTTACCCCTCCACTTT.

The chain carries TRBV2 and TRBJ1-4; no clear D gene. The CDR3 loop spans 13 amino acids. V lost 4 bases and J lost 6, with 9 bases in between. Germline V gives CDR1 SNHLY, CDR2 FYNNEI. CDR3 sequence: CASSGEAYEKLFF. CDR3 sequence (DNA): TGTGCCAGCAGTGGGGAGGCGTATGAAAAACTGTTTTTT.

Turning to this clone: Other DNA variants within this sample encode the same CDR3. The genes are TRBV2 and TRBJ1-1; D call uncertain. The CDR3 consists of 13 residues. Germline-derived CDR1 and CDR2 are SNHLY and FYNNEI. Trimming removed 5 bases at V and 0 bases at J, with 7 bases between. This CDR3 is CASSFGMNTEAFF. Written as DNA, the CDR3 is TGTGCCAGCAGTTTTGGCATGAACACTGAAGCTTTCTTT.

The V and J genes are TRBV7-3 and TRBJ2-1; perhaps TRBD1 as D (6 bases). CDR3 length: 13 residues. Germline CDR1 SGHTA, CDR2 FQGTGA. Trimming took off 4 bases at V and 10 bases at J, with 14 bases between the two ends. The CDR3 protein is CASSYDWTAEQFF. CDR3 coding DNA: TGTGCCAGCAGCTACGATTGGACAGCCGAGCAGTTCTTC. The full variable domain, rest sourced from reference TRBV7-3 and TRBJ2-1, is GAGVSQTPSNKVTEKGKYVELRCDPISGHTALYWYRQSLGQGPEFLIYFQGTGAADDSGLPNDRFFAVRPEGSVSTLKIQRTERGDSAVYLCASSYDWTAEQFFGPGTRLTVL.

For this clone: Mismatch with germline at one junction end may stem from a read error. CDR3 in DNA: TGTGCCAGCAGTTTGCTCGGACTCCCTGGGGTCTTC. This encodes CASSLLGLPGVF. The chain has TRBV28 and TRBJ2-7; perhaps TRBD2 as D (5 bases). The length of the CDR3 is 12 residues. Per the germline V gene, CDR1 is MDHEN and CDR2 is SYDVKM.

The gene calls are TRBV2 and TRBJ2-7, with 7 bases aligning to TRBD1. CDR3 size: 15 residues. V dropped 8 bases and J dropped 2; count of bases not matched to a gene: 12. CDR1 SNHLY and CDR2 FYNNEI come from the germline V gene. CDR3 coding DNA: TGTGCCAGCCTAAAGGTAGGGGGCGGGCCCTACGAGCAGTACTTC. Amino acid sequence: CASLKVGGGPYEQYF.

This chain uses TRBV25-1 with TRBJ2-5, with TRBD2 matching over 14 bases. CDR1 is MGHDK and CDR2 is SYGVNS in the germline V gene. V lost 6 bases and J lost 5; bases outside the gene matches: 5. CDR3 length equals 15 residues. CDR3 residues: CASRGTSGSGETQYF. CDR3 in DNA: TGTGCCAGCAGGGGGACTAGCGGGAGTGGCGAGACCCAGTACTTC.